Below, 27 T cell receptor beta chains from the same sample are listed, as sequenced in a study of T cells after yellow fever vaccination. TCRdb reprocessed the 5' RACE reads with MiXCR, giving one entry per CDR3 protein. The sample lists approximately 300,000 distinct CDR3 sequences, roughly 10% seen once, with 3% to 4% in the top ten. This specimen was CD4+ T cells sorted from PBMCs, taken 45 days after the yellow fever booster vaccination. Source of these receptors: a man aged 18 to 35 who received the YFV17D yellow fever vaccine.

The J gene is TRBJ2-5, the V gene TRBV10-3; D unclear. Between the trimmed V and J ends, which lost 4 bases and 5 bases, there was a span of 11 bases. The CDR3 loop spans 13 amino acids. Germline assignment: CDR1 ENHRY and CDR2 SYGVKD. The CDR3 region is CAISVSAPETQYF. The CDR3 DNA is TGTGCCATCAGTGTCAGCGCCCCCGAGACCCAGTACTTC.

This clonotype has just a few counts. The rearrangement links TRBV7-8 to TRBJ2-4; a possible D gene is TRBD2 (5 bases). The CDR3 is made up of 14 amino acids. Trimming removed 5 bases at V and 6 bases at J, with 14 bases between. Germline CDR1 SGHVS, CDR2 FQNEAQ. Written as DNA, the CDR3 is TGTGCCAGCAGCCTAAGCCGGAGGATAAACATTCAGTACTTC. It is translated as CASSLSRRINIQYF. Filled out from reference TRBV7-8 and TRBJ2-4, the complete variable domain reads GAGVSQSPRYKVAKRGQDVALRCDPISGHVSLFWYQQALGQGPEFLTYFQNEAQLDKSGLPSDRFFAERPEGSVSTLKIQRTQQEDSAVYLCASSLSRRINIQYFGAGTRLSVL.

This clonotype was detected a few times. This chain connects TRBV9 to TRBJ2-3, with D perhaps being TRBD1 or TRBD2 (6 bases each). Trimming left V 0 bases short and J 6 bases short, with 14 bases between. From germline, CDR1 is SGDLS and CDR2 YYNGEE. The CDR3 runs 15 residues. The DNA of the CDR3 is TGTGCCAGCAGCGTAGCGCCAGGGGAGGCGGATACGCAGTATTTT. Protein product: CASSVAPGEADTQYF. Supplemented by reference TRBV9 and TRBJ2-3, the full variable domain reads DSGVTQTPKHLITATGQRVTLRCSPRSGDLSVYWYQQSLDQGLQFLIQYYNGEERAKGNILERFSAQQFPDLHSELNLSSLELGDSALYFCASSVAPGEADTQYFGPGTRLTVL.

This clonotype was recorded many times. CDR3: CASSLGLGGGRLGEKLFF. The CDR3 coding sequence is TGTGCCAGCAGCTTGGGTCTCGGGGGTGGCCGGCTGGGTGAAAAACTGTTTTTT. The V call is TRBV11-2, the J call TRBJ1-4; D is perhaps TRBD1 (5 bases). Germline assignment: CDR1 SGHAT and CDR2 FQNNGV. This CDR3 has 18 residues. V lost 3 bases to trimming and J lost 7 bases, with 24 bases between them.

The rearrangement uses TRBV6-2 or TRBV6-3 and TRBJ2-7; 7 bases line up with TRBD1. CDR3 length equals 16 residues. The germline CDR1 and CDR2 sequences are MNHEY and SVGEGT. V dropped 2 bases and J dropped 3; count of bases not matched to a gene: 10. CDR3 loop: CASSYARDRGDYEQYF. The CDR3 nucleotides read TGTGCCAGCAGTTACGCCCGGGACAGAGGAGACTACGAGCAGTACTTC.

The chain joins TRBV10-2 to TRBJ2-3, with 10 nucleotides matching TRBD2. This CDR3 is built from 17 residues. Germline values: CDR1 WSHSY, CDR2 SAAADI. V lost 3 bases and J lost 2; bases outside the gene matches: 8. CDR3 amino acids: CASSDLAGATNTDTQYF. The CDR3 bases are TGCGCCAGCAGTGATCTAGCGGGGGCGACTAACACAGATACGCAGTATTTT.

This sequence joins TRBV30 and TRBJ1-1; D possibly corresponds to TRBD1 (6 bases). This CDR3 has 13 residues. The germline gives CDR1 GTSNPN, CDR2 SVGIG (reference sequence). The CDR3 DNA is TGTGGCAATGGGGGCAGAGAGAACACTGAAGCTTTCTTT. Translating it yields CGNGGRENTEAFF.

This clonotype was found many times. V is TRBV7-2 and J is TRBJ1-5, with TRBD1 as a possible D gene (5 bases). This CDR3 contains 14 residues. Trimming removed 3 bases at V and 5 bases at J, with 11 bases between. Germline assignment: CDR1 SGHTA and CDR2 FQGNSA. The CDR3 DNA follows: TGTGCCAGCAGCTTTGAGCAGGGCTATCAGCCCCAGCATTTT. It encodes CASSFEQGYQPQHF.

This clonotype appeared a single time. The CDR3 DNA reads as TGCGCCAGCAGCTTGCCACTCACCGGGGTCTATGGCTACACCTTC. Translated, it gives CASSLPLTGVYGYTF. The chain uses TRBV5-1 and TRBJ1-2; D unresolved. V lost 1 base, J lost 4 bases, and 14 bases lay in between. Per the germline V gene, CDR1 is SGHRS and CDR2 is YFSETQ. CDR3 length: 15 residues.

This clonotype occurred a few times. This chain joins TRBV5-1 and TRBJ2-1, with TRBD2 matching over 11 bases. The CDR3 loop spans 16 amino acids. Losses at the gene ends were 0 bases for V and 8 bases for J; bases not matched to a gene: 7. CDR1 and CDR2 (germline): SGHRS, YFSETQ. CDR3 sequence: CASSLALAGGRHEQFF. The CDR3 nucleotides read TGCGCCAGCAGCTTGGCCTTAGCGGGGGGGCGCCATGAGCAGTTCTTC.

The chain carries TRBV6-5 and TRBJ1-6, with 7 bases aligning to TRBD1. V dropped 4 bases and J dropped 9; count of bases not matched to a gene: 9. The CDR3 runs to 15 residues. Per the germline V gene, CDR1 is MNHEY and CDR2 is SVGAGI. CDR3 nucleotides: TGTGCCAGCAGTTGGGACAGCCTTCGGGGTTCACCCCTCCACTTT. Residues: CASSWDSLRGSPLHF.

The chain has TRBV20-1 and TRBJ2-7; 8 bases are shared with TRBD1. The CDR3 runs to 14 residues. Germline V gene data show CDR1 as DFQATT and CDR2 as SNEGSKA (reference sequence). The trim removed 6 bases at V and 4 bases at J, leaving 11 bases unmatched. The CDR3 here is CSALGQEAPYEQYV. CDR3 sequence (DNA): TGCAGTGCCCTGGGACAGGAGGCGCCTTACGAGCAGTACGTC.

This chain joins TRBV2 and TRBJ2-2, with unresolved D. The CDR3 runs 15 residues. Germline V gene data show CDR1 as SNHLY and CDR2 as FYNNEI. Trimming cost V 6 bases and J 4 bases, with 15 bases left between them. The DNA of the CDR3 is TGTGCCAGCAGGGGTCTAGTAATTTTCACCGGGGAGCTGTTTTTT. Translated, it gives CASRGLVIFTGELFF.

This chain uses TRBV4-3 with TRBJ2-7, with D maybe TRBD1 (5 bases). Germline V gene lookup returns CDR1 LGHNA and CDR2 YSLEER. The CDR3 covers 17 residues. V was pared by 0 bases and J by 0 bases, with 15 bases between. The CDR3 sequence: CASSQEWVQGNSYEQYF. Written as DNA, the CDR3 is TGCGCCAGCAGCCAAGAGTGGGTGCAGGGCAACTCCTACGAGCAGTACTTC.

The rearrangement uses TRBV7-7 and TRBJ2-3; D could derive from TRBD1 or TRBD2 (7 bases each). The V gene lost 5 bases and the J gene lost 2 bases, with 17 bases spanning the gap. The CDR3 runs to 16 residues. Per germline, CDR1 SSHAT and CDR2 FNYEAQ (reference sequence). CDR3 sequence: CASSLGRDRFTDTQYF. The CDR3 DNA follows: TGTGCCAGCAGCCTGGGGAGGGACAGATTCACAGATACGCAGTATTTT.

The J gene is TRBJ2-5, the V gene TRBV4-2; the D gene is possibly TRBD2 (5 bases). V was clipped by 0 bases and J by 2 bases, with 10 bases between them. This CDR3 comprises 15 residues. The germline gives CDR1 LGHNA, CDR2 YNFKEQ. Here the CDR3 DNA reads TGTGCCAGCAGCCAAGATAGGACTTTTCAAGAGACCCAGTACTTC. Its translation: CASSQDRTFQETQYF.

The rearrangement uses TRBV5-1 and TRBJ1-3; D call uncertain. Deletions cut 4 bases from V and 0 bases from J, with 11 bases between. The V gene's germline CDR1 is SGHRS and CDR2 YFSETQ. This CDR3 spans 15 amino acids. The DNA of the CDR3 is TGCGCCAGCAGCGGGCAGGCCGCCTCTGGAAACACCATATATTTT. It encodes CASSGQAASGNTIYF.

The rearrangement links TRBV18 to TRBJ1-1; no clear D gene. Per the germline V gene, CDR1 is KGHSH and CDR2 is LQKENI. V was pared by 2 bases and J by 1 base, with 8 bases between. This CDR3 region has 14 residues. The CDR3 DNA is TGTGCCAGCTCACCATCGTCGGAGAACACTGAAGCTTTCTTT. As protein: CASSPSSENTEAFF.

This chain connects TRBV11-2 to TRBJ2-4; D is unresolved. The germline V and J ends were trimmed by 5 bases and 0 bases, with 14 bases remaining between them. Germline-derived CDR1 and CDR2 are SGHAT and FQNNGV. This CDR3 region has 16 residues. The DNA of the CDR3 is TGTGCCAGCAGCCCCCTCCGGCGGCTAGCCAAAAACATTCAGTACTTC. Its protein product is CASSPLRRLAKNIQYF.

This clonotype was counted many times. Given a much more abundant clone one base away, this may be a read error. CDR3 amino acids: CASSFGQPNTEAFF. The CDR3 bases are TGCGCCAGCAGCTTCGGACAGCCGAACACTGAAGCTTTCTTT. The gene calls are TRBV5-1 and TRBJ1-1, with D perhaps matching TRBD1 (6 bases). Germline V gene data show CDR1 as SGHRS and CDR2 as YFSETQ. The V end lost 2 bases, the J end lost 1 base, and 9 bases lay between the germline ends. The CDR3 consists of 14 residues.

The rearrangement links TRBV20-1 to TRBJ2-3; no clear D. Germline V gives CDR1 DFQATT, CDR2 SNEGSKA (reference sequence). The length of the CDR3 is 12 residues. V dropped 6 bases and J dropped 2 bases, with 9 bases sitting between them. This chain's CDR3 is CSATRTTDTQYF. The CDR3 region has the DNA TGCAGTGCCACACGAACCACAGATACGCAGTATTTT.

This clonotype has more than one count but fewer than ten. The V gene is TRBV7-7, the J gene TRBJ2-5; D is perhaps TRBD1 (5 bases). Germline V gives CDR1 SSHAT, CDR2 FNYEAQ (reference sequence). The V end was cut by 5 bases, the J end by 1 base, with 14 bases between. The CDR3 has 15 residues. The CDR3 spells CASSPQVDSQETQYF. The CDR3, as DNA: TGTGCCAGCAGCCCCCAGGTCGACAGCCAAGAGACCCAGTACTTC. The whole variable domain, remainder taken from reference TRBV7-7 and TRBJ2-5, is GAGVSQSPRYKVTKRGQDVTLRCDPISSHATLYWYQQALGQGPEFLTYFNYEAQPDKSGLPSDRFSAERPEGSISTLTIQRTEQRDSAMYRCASSPQVDSQETQYFGPGTRLLVL.

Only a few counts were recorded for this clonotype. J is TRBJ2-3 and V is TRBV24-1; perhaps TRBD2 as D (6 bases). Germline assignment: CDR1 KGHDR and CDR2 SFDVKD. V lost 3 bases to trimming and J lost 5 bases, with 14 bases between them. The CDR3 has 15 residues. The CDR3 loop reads CATSDIASDGDTQYF. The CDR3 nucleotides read TGTGCCACCAGTGATATAGCTAGCGACGGAGATACGCAGTATTTT.

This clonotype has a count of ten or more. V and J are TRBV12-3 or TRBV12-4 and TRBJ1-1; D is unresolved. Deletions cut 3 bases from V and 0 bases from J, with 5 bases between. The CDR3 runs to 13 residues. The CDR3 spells CASSLPMNTEAFF. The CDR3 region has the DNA TGTGCCAGCAGTTTGCCGATGAACACTGAAGCTTTCTTT.

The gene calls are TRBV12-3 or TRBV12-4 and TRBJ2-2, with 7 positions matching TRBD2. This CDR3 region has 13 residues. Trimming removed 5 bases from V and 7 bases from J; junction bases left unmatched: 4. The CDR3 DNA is TGTGCCAGCAGTAAAAGGGAGGGCGGGGAGCTGTTTTTT. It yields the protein CASSKREGGELFF.

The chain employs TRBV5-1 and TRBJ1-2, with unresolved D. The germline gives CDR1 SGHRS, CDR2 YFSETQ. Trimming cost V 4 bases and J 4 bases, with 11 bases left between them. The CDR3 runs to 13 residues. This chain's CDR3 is CASSTESSYGYTF. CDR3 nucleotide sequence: TGCGCCAGCAGCACGGAGTCGTCCTATGGCTACACCTTC.

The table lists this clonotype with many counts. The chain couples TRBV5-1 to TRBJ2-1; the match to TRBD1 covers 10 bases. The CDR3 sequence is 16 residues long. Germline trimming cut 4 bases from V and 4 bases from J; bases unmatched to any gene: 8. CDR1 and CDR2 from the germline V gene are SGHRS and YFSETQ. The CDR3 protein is CASSRSGQGYYNEQFF. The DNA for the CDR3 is TGCGCCAGCAGCCGATCGGGACAGGGGTATTACAATGAGCAGTTCTTC.